The TCR beta chain under discussion was sequenced for a study of CD8+ T cells in alopecia areata. About the study: Tofacitinib administration to treated patients was oral, at 5 to 10 mg twice daily.

Whole-study findings and limits: Within the top 100, expanded CD8+ clones significantly decreased with tofacitinib, as did scalp clonality. Greater clonality was observed in lesional scalp samples, especially alopecia totalis/universalis, versus normal scalp. TCR sharing was clearer in mice than between patients, perhaps partly owing to patient HLA diversity.

Extraction of RNA preceded its reverse transcription into cDNA, which served as the sequencing template. Measured with immunoSEQ multiplex PCR; TCRdb has only the in-frame clones, and not every one. Here the sample spans fewer than 250,000 clones, more than 30% being singletons. This clone has only a few counts. The antigen is unknown. This specimen includes other DNA sequences encoding the same CDR3. The CDR3 consists of 13 residues. Trimming stripped 3 bases from V and 6 bases from J, with 9 bases between. The germline gives CDR1 SGHAT, CDR2 FQNNGV. Treatment: oral pan-JAK inhibitor, 5-10 mg twice daily.

The sequencing here drew on CD4+ T cells sorted from blood, taken between weeks 30 and 35, from a patient treated with tofacitinib. This rearrangement joins TRBV11-2 to TRBJ1-5, with D tentatively TRBD1 (5 bases). The TCR was taken from a human donor with alopecia areata. The CDR3 bases are TGTGCCAGCAGCTTGGGGGGAGGTCAGCCCCAGCATTTT. Protein sequence: CASSLGGGQPQHF.